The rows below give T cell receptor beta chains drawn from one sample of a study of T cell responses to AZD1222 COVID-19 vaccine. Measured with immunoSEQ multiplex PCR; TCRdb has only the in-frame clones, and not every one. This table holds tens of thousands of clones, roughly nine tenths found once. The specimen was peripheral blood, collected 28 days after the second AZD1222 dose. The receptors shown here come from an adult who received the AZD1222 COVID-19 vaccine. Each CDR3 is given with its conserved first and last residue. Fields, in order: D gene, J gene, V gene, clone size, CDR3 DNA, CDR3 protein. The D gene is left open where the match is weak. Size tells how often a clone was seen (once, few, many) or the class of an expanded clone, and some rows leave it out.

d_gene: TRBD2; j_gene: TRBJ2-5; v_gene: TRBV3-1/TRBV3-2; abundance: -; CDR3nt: TGTGCCAGCAGCCGACTAGCGGGAGAACCAGAGACCCAGTACTTC; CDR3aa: CASSRLAGEPETQYF
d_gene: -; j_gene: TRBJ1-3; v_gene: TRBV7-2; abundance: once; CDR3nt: TGTGCCAGCAGCTTAGCCCGAACAGGCATCTCTGGAAACACCATATATTTT; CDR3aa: CASSLARTGISGNTIYF
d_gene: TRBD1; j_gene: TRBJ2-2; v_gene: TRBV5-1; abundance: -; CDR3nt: TGCGCCAGCAGCTTACTACAGGGGCAAGGCGGGGAGCTGTTTTTT; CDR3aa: CASSLLQGQGGELFF
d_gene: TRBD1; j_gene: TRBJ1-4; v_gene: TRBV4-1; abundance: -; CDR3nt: TGCGCCAGCAGCCAGGCAGGGACAGCAGATGAAAAACTGTTTTTT; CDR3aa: CASSQAGTADEKLFF
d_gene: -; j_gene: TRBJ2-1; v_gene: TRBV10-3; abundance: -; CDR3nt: TGTGCCATCAGTGAGTCGAGGGGTCGATCCAATGAGCAGTTCTTC; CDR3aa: CAISESRGRSNEQFF
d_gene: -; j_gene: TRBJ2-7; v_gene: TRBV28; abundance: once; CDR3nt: TGTGCCAGCAGTTTACCCCTAGGCGCTACCTCCGAGCAGTACTTC; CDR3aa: CASSLPLGATSEQYF
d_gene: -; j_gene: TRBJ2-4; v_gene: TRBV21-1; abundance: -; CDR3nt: TGTGCCAGCAGCAGTGGTTCAGGGCGGGAAATAGCCAAAAACATTCAGTACTTC; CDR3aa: CASSSGSGREIAKNIQYF
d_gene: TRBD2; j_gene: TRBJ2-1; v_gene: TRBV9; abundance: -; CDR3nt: TGTGCCAGCAGCCCCTCAATAGCGGGAGAAGGTTATGAGCAGTTCTTC; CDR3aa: CASSPSIAGEGYEQFF
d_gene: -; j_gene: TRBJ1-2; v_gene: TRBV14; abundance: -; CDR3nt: TGTGCCAGCAGCCAACGTAGGGTTCCTGGCTACACCTTC; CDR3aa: CASSQRRVPGYTF
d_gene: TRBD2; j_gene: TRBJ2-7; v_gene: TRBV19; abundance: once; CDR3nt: TGTGCCAGTAGTATACGACTAGCGGGAGGCGAGCAGTACTTC; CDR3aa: CASSIRLAGGEQYF
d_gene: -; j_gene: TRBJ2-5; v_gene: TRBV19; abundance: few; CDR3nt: TGTGCCAGTAGTATGGATAGGACGCCTCTCCAAGAGACCCAGTACTTC; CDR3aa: CASSMDRTPLQETQYF
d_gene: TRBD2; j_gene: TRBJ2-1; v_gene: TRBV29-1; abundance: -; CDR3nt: TGCAGCGGGGGGGAAGCGGGGATCACCACAGAGCAGTTCTTC; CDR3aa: CSGGEAGITTEQFF
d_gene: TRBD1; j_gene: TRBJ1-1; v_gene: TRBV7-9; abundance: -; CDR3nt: TGTGCCAGCAGCTTAGGGGACAGTTCGAATGAAGCTTTCTTT; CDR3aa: CASSLGDSSNEAFF
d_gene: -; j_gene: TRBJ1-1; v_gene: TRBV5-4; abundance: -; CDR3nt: TGTGCCAGCAGCCCAAGCGGGGGACGTACGATGGCATCCACTGAAGCTTTCTTT; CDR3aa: CASSPSGGRTMASTEAFF
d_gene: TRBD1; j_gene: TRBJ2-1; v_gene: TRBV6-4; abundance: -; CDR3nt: TGTGCCAGCAGTGACTCGACAGGGGGCTACAATGAGCAGTTCTTC; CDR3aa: CASSDSTGGYNEQFF
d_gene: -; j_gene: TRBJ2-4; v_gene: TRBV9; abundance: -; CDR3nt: TGTGCCAGCAGCGTAGGAGACGGCACTGGCAACATTCAGTACTTC; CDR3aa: CASSVGDGTGNIQYF
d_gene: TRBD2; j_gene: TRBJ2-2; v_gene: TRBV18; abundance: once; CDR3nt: TGTGCCAGCTCACCCACAGAAGCGGGAACCGCTAGTGAATCGCTGTTTTTT; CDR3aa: CASSPTEAGTASESLFF
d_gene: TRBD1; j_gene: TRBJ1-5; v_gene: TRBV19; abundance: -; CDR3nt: TGTGCCAACAAGGACAGGGCCCCCAATCAGCCCCAGCATTTT; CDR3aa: CANKDRAPNQPQHF
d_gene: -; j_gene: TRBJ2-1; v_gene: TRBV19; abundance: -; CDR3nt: TGTGCCAGTAGCCCGTCGGTCTACAATGAGCAGTTCTTC; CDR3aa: CASSPSVYNEQFF
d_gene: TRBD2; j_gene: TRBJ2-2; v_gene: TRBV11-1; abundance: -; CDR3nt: TGTGCCAGCAGCTTAGCGACTAGCGGGCTCACCGGGGAGCTGTTTTTT; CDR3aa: CASSLATSGLTGELFF
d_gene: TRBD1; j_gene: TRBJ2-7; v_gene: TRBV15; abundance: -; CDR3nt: TGTGCCACCAGCAGGGAGGGACAGGGGTACGAGCAGTACTTC; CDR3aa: CATSREGQGYEQYF
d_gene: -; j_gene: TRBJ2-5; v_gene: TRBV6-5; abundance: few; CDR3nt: TGTGCCAGCAGTTATAGGCAGGGAGTCCAAGAGACCCAGTACTTC; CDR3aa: CASSYRQGVQETQYF
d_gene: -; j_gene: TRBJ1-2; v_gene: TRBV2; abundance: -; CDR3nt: TGTGCCAGCAGTGTTTCAGGCGTCCATGGCTACACCTTC; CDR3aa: CASSVSGVHGYTF
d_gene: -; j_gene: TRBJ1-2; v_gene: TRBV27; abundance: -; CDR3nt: TGTGCCAGCAGTTTACAGGGAGGAGAAGGCTATGGCTACACCTTC; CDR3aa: CASSLQGGEGYGYTF
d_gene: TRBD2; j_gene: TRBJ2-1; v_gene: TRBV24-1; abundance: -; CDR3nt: TGTGCCACCAGTGTGGCTAGCGGGAGGGTGAGCGAGCAGTTCTTC; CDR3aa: CATSVASGRVSEQFF
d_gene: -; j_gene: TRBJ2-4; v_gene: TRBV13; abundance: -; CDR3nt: TGTGCCAGCAGCTCCGCCGGAGCCAAAAACATTCAGTACTTC; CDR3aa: CASSSAGAKNIQYF
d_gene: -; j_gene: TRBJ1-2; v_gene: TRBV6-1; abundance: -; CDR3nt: TGTGCCAGCAGTGAAGGGACAGAAAGCTATGGCTACACCTTC; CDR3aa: CASSEGTESYGYTF
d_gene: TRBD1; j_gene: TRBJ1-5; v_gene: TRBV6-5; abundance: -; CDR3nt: TGTGCCAGCAACCTGGAAGCAGGGGGAGAATTATTCCAGCATTTT; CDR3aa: CASNLEAGGELFQHF
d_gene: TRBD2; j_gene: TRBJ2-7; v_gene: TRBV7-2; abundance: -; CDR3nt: TGTGCCAGCAGCCTTACTAGCGGGAGAACCTACGAGCAGTACTTC; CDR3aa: CASSLTSGRTYEQYF
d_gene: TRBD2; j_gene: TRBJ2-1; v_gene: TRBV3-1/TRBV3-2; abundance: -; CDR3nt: TGTGCCAGCAGCCAGGTTAGCGGGGGTAACAAGAAGCAGTTCTTC; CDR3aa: CASSQVSGGNKKQFF
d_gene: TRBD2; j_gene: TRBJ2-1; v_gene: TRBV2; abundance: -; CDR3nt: TGTGCCAGCAGTGCACTAGCGGGATCCTACAATGAGCAGTTCTTC; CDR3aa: CASSALAGSYNEQFF
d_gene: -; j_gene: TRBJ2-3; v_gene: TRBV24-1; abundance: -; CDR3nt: TGTGCCACCAGTGACTTTAGCACAGATACGCAGTATTTT; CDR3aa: CATSDFSTDTQYF
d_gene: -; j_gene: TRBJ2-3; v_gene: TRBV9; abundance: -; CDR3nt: TGTGCCAGCAGCACCCGCACAGATACGCAGTATTTT; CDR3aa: CASSTRTDTQYF
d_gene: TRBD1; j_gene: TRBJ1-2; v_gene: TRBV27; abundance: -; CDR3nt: TGTGCCAGCAAGCAAGCGGGACAGGGTTTATATGGCTACACCTTC; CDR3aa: CASKQAGQGLYGYTF
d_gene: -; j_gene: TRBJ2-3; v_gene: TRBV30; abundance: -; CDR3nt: TGTGCCTGGAGTACACCCGGAGCTTATAGAAGGACAGATACGCAGTATTTT; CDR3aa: CAWSTPGAYRRTDTQYF
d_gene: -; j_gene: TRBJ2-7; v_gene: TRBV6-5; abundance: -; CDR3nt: TGTGCCAGCAGTTATTTATACGAGCAGTACTTC; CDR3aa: CASSYLYEQYF
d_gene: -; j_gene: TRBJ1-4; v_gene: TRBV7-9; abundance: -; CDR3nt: TGTGCCAGCAGCTTAAGTTTAGGTGATGAAAAACTGTTTTTT; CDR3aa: CASSLSLGDEKLFF
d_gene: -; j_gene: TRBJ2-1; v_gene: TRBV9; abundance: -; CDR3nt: TGTGCCAGCAGCGTAGGACTGAGCAATGAGCAGTTCTTC; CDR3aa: CASSVGLSNEQFF
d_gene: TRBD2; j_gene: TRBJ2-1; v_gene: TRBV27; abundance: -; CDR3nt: TGTGCCAGCAGTTCTTATGGCCTAGCGGGAATTTCCTACAATGAGCAGTTCTTC; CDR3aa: CASSSYGLAGISYNEQFF
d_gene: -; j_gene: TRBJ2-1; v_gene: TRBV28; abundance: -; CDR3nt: TGTGCCAGCAGTTTAAGGGGAGTAAATGAGCAGTTCTTC; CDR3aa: CASSLRGVNEQFF
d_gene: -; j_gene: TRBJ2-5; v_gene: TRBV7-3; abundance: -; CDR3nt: TGTGCCAGCAGCAAACAGGGGAGGAGTGGGGAGACCCAGTACTTC; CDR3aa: CASSKQGRSGETQYF
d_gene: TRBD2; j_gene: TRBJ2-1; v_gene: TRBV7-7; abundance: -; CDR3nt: TGTGCCAGCAGCTTAGGACTAGCGGGCGAGCAGTTCTTC; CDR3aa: CASSLGLAGEQFF
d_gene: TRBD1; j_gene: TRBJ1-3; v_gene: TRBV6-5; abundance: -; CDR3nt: TGTGCCAGCAGTAGGGGACAGAGCTCTGGAAACACCATATATTTT; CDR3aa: CASSRGQSSGNTIYF
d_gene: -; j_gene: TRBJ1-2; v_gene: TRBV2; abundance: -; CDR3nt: TGTGCCAGCAGTCCGGACAGCATATATGGCTACACCTTC; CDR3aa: CASSPDSIYGYTF
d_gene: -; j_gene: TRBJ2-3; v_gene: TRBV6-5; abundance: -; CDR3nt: TGTGCCAGCAGTTACTCAGGGCTACGCGGCAATACGCAGTATTTT; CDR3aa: CASSYSGLRGNTQYF
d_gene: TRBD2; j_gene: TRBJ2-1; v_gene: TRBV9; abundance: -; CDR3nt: TGTGCCAGCAGCGTAGACGCAGCGGGAGGGTTCAACAATGAGCAGTTCTTC; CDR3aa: CASSVDAAGGFNNEQFF
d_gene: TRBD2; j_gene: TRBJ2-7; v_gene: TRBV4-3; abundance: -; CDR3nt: TGCGCCAGCAGCCAAGATTTCACCCTAGCGGGAGCCGAGCAGTACTTC; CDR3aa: CASSQDFTLAGAEQYF
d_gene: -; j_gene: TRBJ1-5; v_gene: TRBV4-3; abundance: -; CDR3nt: TGCGCCAGCACGCCGAGCAATCAGCCCCAGCATTTT; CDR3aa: CASTPSNQPQHF
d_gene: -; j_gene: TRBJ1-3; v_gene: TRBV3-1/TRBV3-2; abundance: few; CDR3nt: TGTGCCAGCAGCCATGGGGGTTCTGGAAACACCATATATTTT; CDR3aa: CASSHGGSGNTIYF
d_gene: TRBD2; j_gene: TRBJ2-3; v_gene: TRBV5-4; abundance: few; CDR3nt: TGTGCCAGCAGCTCCCTTAGCGGGAGTGATACGCAGTATTTT; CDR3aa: CASSSLSGSDTQYF